This TCR beta chain was recorded in a study of cytomegalovirus exposure and HLA in healthy donors. Notes on the study in general: According to an earlier analysis, most TCR beta V segments yielded productive rearrangements about 90% or about 30% of the time. The study had only CMV serostatus as immune exposure information. Listed as cytomegalovirus-associated were 150 or so TCR beta chains.

Trimming left V 2 bases short and J 0 bases short, with 11 bases between. The CDR3 consists of 15 residues. The V gene's germline CDR1 is LNHDA and CDR2 SQIVND (reference sequence). Note on this clone: Antigen unknown.

Primers for the PCR totalled 60 Vbeta and 13 Jbeta. The table came from immunoSEQ multiplex PCR; TCRdb's copy has only in-frame clones and leaves some out. The sample lists under 150,000 clones, 82% occurring once. The donors gave bone marrow, and they were healthy. The sequence derives from a male donor in good health and CMV-seronegative. The genes are TRBV19 and TRBJ2-7, with a weak D call TRBD1 (5 bases). The material sequenced was PBMCs. As DNA, the CDR3 is TGTGCCAGTAGTATACAGGAGCAGGGCTCCTACGAGCAGTACTTC. Translation gives CASSIQEQGSYEQYF.